This record covers a single TCR beta chain. The target antigen is unknown. This record belongs to a study of identical twins. CDR1 and CDR2 (germline): SEHNR, FQNEAQ (reference sequence). V was pared by 5 bases and J by 5 bases, with 8 bases of the junction left unmatched. The CDR3 has 16 amino acids. Study-wide findings and caveats: Model-predicted out-of-frame TCR alpha sharing fell below observed values in monozygotic twins. A cross-sectional statistical analysis, not follow-up of the same donors, supported the conclusions. Cord blood beta clonotypes present at high abundance carried fewer insertions; no such pattern appeared in memory repertoires.

TCRdb re-called the 5' RACE reads through MiXCR, storing one row per CDR3 protein. The table records approximately 700,000 distinct CDR3 sequences, roughly 18% of them present only once. The sample also formed part of further work on T cells expressing NK-cell markers. That study adds: With respect to HCMV, most of the eight sequenced donors were seropositive, and one was seronegative.

The receptor was isolated from a woman between 18 and 30 years old in good health. Sequencing was done on a sample of PBMCs. V and J are TRBV7-9 and TRBJ2-2; 10 bases fit TRBD2. The CDR3 sequence: CASSPSGGAWTGELFF. DNA of the CDR3: TGTGCCAGCAGCCCGAGCGGGGGGGCGTGGACCGGGGAGCTGTTTTTT.